A selection of T cell receptor beta chains follows, all from one sample in a study of CD4 T cells in relation to SARS-CoV-2 and coronaviruses. Profiled with immunoSEQ multiplex PCR; TCRdb holds only in-frame clones, not every one. The sample has about 56,000 clones; 92% are singletons. Specimen: naive CD4+ T cells from PBMCs. The receptors derive from an adult with COVID-19. The CDR3 runs from the conserved cysteine through the conserved F or W. The D gene is left open where the match is weak. Clone size appears in some rows only: once, few, many, or a class for an expanded clone.

>TRBJ2-3|TRBV3-1/TRBV3-2|.|.
CASSQATDTQYF
TGTGCCAGCAGCCAAGCCACAGATACGCAGTATTTT
>TRBJ2-1|TRBV2|.|.
CASRMDHPGNEQFF
TGTGCCAGCAGAATGGACCACCCCGGCAATGAGCAGTTCTTC
>TRBJ2-7|TRBV28|.|.
CASRPPAALEQYF
TGTGCCAGCAGACCACCGGCCGCCCTCGAGCAGTACTTC
>TRBJ2-7|TRBV6-6|.|.
CASSYVSRDHEQYF
TGTGCCAGCAGTTACGTTAGCAGGGACCACGAGCAGTACTTC
>TRBJ2-1|TRBV7-3|once|.
CASSLTGFNEQFF
TGTGCCAGCAGCTTAACAGGGTTCAATGAGCAGTTCTTC
>TRBJ2-5|TRBV4-2|.|.
CASSQEAGQSETQYF
TGTGCCAGCAGCCAAGAGGCTGGGCAGTCGGAGACCCAGTACTTC
>TRBJ1-4|TRBV6-5|.|.
CASRGAGYNEKLFF
TGTGCCAGCAGAGGGGCAGGATATAATGAAAAACTGTTTTTT
>TRBJ1-5|TRBV6-6|.|.
CASSYVNGRGNQPQHF
TGTGCCAGCAGTTACGTGAACGGGCGGGGCAATCAGCCCCAGCATTTT
>TRBJ2-3|TRBV19|once|.
CASSIGPDIGADTQYF
TGTGCCAGTAGTATCGGTCCTGACATCGGCGCAGATACGCAGTATTTT
>TRBJ2-1|TRBV5-1|.|TRBD2
CASSWDTSGRKGEQFF
TGCGCCAGCAGCTGGGATACTAGCGGGAGGAAGGGTGAGCAGTTCTTC
>TRBJ2-5|TRBV29-1|.|TRBD2
CSVPGISTSGAQYF
TGCAGCGTCCCGGGCATATCTACTAGCGGGGCCCAGTACTTC
>TRBJ2-7|TRBV27|.|TRBD1
CASSLRQGPYEQYF
TGTGCCAGCAGTTTGCGACAGGGGCCATACGAGCAGTACTTC
>TRBJ2-5|TRBV6-5|.|.
CASSQNRYQETQYF
TGTGCCAGCAGCCAAAACAGGTACCAAGAGACCCAGTACTTC
>TRBJ1-3|TRBV18|few|.
CASSPRSRVSGNTIYF
TGTGCCAGCTCACCGAGATCAAGGGTCTCTGGAAACACCATATATTTT
>TRBJ2-3|TRBV7-9|.|.
CASSLIQAADTQYF
TGTGCCAGCAGCTTAATCCAGGCTGCAGATACGCAGTATTTT
>TRBJ1-1|TRBV19|few|.
CASSTQTGTEAFF
TGTGCCAGTAGTACCCAGACAGGAACTGAAGCTTTCTTT
>TRBJ1-2|TRBV27|.|TRBD1
CASSPDRLGEGYTF
TGTGCCAGCAGCCCGGACAGGCTCGGGGAAGGCTACACCTTC